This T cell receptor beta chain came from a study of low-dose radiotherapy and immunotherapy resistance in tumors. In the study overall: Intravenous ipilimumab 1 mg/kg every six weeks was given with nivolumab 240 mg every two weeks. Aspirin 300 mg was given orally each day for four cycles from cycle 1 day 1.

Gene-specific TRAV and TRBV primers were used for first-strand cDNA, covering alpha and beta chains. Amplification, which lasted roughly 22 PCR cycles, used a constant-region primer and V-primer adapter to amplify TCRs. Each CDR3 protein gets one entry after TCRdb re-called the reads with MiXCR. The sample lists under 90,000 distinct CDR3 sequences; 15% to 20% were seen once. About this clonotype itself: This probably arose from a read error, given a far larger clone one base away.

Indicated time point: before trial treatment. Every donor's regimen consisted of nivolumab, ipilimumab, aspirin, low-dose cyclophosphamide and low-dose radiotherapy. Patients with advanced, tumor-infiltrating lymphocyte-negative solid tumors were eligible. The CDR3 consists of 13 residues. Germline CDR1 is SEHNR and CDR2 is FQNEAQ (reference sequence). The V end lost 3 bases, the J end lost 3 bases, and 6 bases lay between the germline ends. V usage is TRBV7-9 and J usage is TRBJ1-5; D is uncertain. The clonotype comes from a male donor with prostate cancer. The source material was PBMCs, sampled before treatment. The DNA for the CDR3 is TGTGCCAGCAGCTTTGCTGTCAATCAGCCCCAGCATTTT. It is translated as CASSFAVNQPQHF. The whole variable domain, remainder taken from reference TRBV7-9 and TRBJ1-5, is DTGVSQNPRHKITKRGQNVTFRCDPISEHNRLYWYRQTLGQGPEFLTYFQNEAQLEKSRLLSDRFSAERPKGSFSTLEIQRTEQGDSAMYLCASSFAVNQPQHFGDGTRLSIL.